This TCR beta chain was obtained from a study of graft-versus-host responses after intestinal transplantation. About the study: Isolated intestinal, liver-intestinal, or multivisceral transplants had been given to the recipients. Recipients across the board were started on anti-thymocyte globulin induction, then kept on tacrolimus and steroids for about 3 years.

This CDR3 is 15 amino acids long. J was trimmed by 5 bases and V by 0 bases; bases with no gene match: 2. Germline V CDR1 and CDR2: SGHAT, FQNNGV. Intraepithelial lymphocytes and lamina propria lymphocytes were released through processing of graft tissue. Data came from immunoSEQ multiplex PCR; TCRdb stores just in-frame clones and leaves some out. The table records roughly 3,500 clones, roughly 72% of them present only once. This chain uses TRBV11-2 with TRBJ2-5; 11 nucleotides match TRBD1. The TCR originated in a human patient who received an intestinal transplant, so some T cells may come from the graft donor. Sequenced here: ileum tissue, sampled 1018 days after intestinal transplantation. For the CDR3, the DNA is TGTGCCAGCAGCTTAGAGGGGGACAGGGGGGAGACCCAGTACTTC. Translated: CASSLEGDRGETQYF.